Here is one TCR beta chain with its context. The target antigen is unknown. This PCR relied on a set of 60 Vbeta primers and 13 Jbeta primers. Original processing methods: An analysis that came later counted some 80 million unique TCR beta chains, approximately 10 million shared. TCRdb keeps only in-frame clones here, not all; method: immunoSEQ multiplex PCR. The V and J calls and clone size were taken over from that table, and D and trimming were inferred from the DNA. Of around 150,000 clones listed, around 73% are singletons. The sample comes from a study of cytomegalovirus exposure and HLA in healthy donors. The study, taken as a whole, reports: CMV serostatus was the sole immune exposure data available.

Trimming removed 6 bases from V and 4 bases from J, with 12 bases in between. The germline V gene encodes CDR1 MNHNS and CDR2 SASEGT. The CDR3 sequence is 13 residues long. This clonotype was obtained from a human donor in good health. Material: PBMCs. The chain couples TRBV6-1 to TRBJ1-2; D might be TRBD1 (6 bases). CDR3 amino acids: CASSIGQIYGYTF. CDR3 sequence (DNA): TGTGCCAGCAGCATCGGACAGATCTATGGCTACACCTTC.